Sequencing of this T cell receptor (beta chain) was carried out in a study of T cells in localized non-small cell lung cancer. Study observations and caveats: Clonality peaked in uninvolved adjacent lung rather than tumor.

Assay: immunoSEQ multiplex PCR; the TCRdb copy retains only in-frame clones and omits some. In the table there are 75,000 to 85,000 clones, around 84% of which are singletons. In the case of this clone: What it recognizes is unknown.

The origin of this receptor is a female donor over 55 with stage I lung adenocarcinoma. Sample: peripheral blood, taken before any cancer treatment.

The CDR3 DNA reads TGCAGCGTTCCGTTTAGGGGTGGCTACACCTTC. Its translation is CSVPFRGGYTF. The chain combines TRBV29-1 with TRBJ1-2, with D possibly matching TRBD1 (5 bases). CDR3 size: 11 residues. CDR1 SQVTM and CDR2 ANQGSEA come from the germline V gene. The V and J ends lost 5 bases and 7 bases respectively, with 11 bases between them.